These 25 T cell receptor beta chains were all obtained from the same sample, sequenced in a study of human T cells and chemical hapten exposure (dated by TCRdb to about 2021). Receptors were amplified or captured by RACE. The sequencer listed for this sample is NextSeq 500. TCRdb reprocessing: public reads trimmed at Q25 with fastp, clones called with MiXCR, in-frame beta chains kept. Entries that share a CDR3 protein sequence are merged under the most common genes and DNA. Counted in this sample were 50,000 to 65,000 distinct CDR3 sequences; around 11% of them appeared once. Together, the top ten hold around 4.1% of the sample. What the time point label conveys for this sample: pre-sensitization, week 0. The label giving this sample's treatment or condition can be read as: therapeutic diphenylcyclopropenone sensitization with weekly scalp DPC. This sample comprised whole blood, obtained in connection with sensitization to the hapten diphenylcyclopropenone (DPC). The receptors were sampled from a woman aged 40 to 49 with alopecia areata. Some clones in this sample may be carry-over from other donors' samples.

As for this clonotype: This may be a read error, as it is one base from a much larger clone. The V call is TRBV9, the J call TRBJ2-2; 7 nucleotides match TRBD1. CDR1 is SGDLS, CDR2 YYNGEE, per germline. The V gene end was trimmed by 4 bases and the J gene end by 6 bases; junction bases not matched to a gene: 0. The CDR3 covers 12 residues. The CDR3 is CASSQGAGELFF. In nucleotides, the CDR3 is TGTGCCAGCAGCCAGGGGGCCGGGGAGCTGTTTTTT.

This clonotype showed up many times. The chain links TRBV7-2 to TRBJ1-6; TRBD1 matches at 7 bases. CDR1 and CDR2 from the germline V gene are SGHTA and FQGNSA. CDR3 length: 14 residues. V dropped 5 bases and J dropped 10; count of bases not matched to a gene: 8. CDR3 nucleotides: TGTGCCAGCAGCCCACAGGGGTTTGGGTCACCCCTCCACTTT. Its translation is CASSPQGFGSPLHF.

There are a few counts of this clonotype. The chain recombines TRBV7-2 with TRBJ2-1, with 7 bases identical to TRBD2. Losses at the gene ends were 5 bases for V and 8 bases for J; bases not matched to a gene: 12. CDR3 length: 15 amino acids. Per the germline V gene, CDR1 is SGHTA and CDR2 is FQGNSA. The CDR3 protein is CASSATSRPLDEQFF. Here the CDR3 DNA reads TGTGCCAGCAGCGCGACTAGCCGCCCTCTCGATGAGCAGTTCTTC. The full variable domain, completed using reference TRBV7-2 and TRBJ2-1, is GAGVSQSPSNKVTEKGKDVELRCDPISGHTALYWYRQSLGQGLEFLIYFQGNSAPDKSGLPSDRFSAERTGGSVSTLTIQRTQQEDSAVYLCASSATSRPLDEQFFGPGTRLTVL.

This clonotype appeared a few times. The J gene is TRBJ1-1, the V gene TRBV19; 9 bases are a match to TRBD1. The germline gives CDR1 LNHDA, CDR2 SQIVND (reference sequence). There are 14 residues in the CDR3. Germline trimming cut 3 bases from V and 3 bases from J; bases unmatched to any gene: 2. CDR3 nucleotides: TGTGCCAGTAGTATGGGACAGGGTCACACTGAAGCTTTCTTT. This sequence encodes CASSMGQGHTEAFF.

This clonotype was seen only a few times. The chain is built from TRBV4-2 and TRBJ2-1; D uncertain. Trimming left V 0 bases short and J 7 bases short, with 16 bases between. Germline values: CDR1 LGHNA, CDR2 YNFKEQ. The CDR3 runs 16 residues. The DNA of the CDR3 is TGTGCCAGCAGCCAAGAAAATAGCTACTTCGGGAATGAGCAGTTCTTC. Translating gives CASSQENSYFGNEQFF.

This clonotype was counted many times. The chain uses TRBV29-1 and TRBJ2-7, with 10 bases lining up with TRBD1. V gave up 5 bases and J gave up 7 bases; unmatched junction bases: 17. This CDR3 has 16 amino acids. Per the germline V gene, CDR1 is SQVTM and CDR2 is ANQGSEA. Here the CDR3 reads CSVIFGRTGGSREQYF. The CDR3 bases are TGCAGCGTTATATTTGGCAGGACAGGGGGATCAAGGGAGCAGTACTTC.

This chain connects TRBV5-1 to TRBJ2-5; 10 bases match TRBD2. The germline gives CDR1 SGHRS, CDR2 YFSETQ. The CDR3 has 15 residues. J lost 4 bases, V lost 3 bases, and 6 bases had no gene match. CDR3 sequence: CASSSAGGPGETQYF. The CDR3 DNA is TGCGCCAGCAGCTCAGCGGGAGGGCCAGGAGAGACCCAGTACTTC.

This clonotype was seen repeatedly, ten times or more. The CDR3 DNA is TGTGCCAGCAGCCCCCGATCGACAGGTCCGAGTAGCCACAATGAGCAGTTCTTC. Translating gives CASSPRSTGPSSHNEQFF. V usage is TRBV7-2 and J usage is TRBJ2-1, with a tentative D call TRBD1 (6 bases). Germline CDR1 SGHTA, CDR2 FQGNSA. The ends were cut back, 5 bases at V and 5 bases at J, with 25 bases in the middle. The CDR3 extends over 18 amino acids.

This clonotype was observed many times. This chain links TRBV11-2 with TRBJ2-7, with 7 nucleotides matching TRBD1. Unmatched junction bases numbered 4, after V lost 2 bases and J lost 0 bases. The CDR3 covers 15 residues. Germline CDR1 is SGHAT and CDR2 is FQNNGV. The CDR3 loop is CASSLIRQGSYEQYF. As DNA, the CDR3 is TGTGCCAGCAGCTTAATTCGACAGGGCTCCTACGAGCAGTACTTC.

The chain has TRBV29-1 and TRBJ2-6; the D gene is possibly TRBD1 (6 bases). The CDR3 is 14 residues long. Per the germline V gene, CDR1 is SQVTM and CDR2 is ANQGSEA. Trimming removed 6 bases at V and 4 bases at J, with 13 bases between. The CDR3 nucleotides are TGCAGCGTGTTGGGGGCTGGCGGGGCCAACGTCCTGACTTTC. It specifies CSVLGAGGANVLTF.

A few counts support this clonotype. The chain has TRBV5-4 and TRBJ1-1; 7 nucleotides align to TRBD1. The germline V gene has CDR1 SGHNT and CDR2 YYREEE (reference sequence). V dropped 3 bases and J dropped 4; count of bases not matched to a gene: 3. The CDR3 sequence is 13 residues long. DNA of the CDR3: TGTGCCAGCAGCTCACAGGGGACCACTGAAGCTTTCTTT. This sequence encodes CASSSQGTTEAFF. The whole variable domain, filled in from reference TRBV5-4 and TRBJ1-1, reads ETGVTQSPTHLIKTRGQQVTLRCSSQSGHNTVSWYQQALGQGPQFIFQYYREEENGRGNFPPRFSGLQFPNYSSELNVNALELDDSALYLCASSSQGTTEAFFGQGTRLTVV.

This clonotype was seen repeatedly, ten times or more. The chain couples TRBV6-5 to TRBJ2-7, with D possibly being TRBD1 or TRBD2 (5 bases each). Germline-derived CDR1 and CDR2 are MNHEY and SVGAGI. The CDR3 spans 14 residues. The germline V and J ends were trimmed by 7 bases and 0 bases, with 13 bases remaining between them. The CDR3 DNA is TGTGCCAGCAAACGGGGCGGAGCCTCCTACGAGCAGTACTTC. Protein: CASKRGGASYEQYF.

The sample holds many counts of this clonotype. The gene calls are TRBV20-1 and TRBJ2-7; 12 positions match TRBD1. The germline V gene has CDR1 DFQATT and CDR2 SNEGSKA (reference sequence). V trimming: 5 bases; J trimming: 2 bases; junction bases outside the gene matches: 4. This CDR3 region has 14 residues. The CDR3 loop is CSARDRGLPYEQYF. The CDR3 nucleotides read TGCAGTGCTCGGGACAGGGGGCTACCCTACGAGCAGTACTTC.

This clonotype showed up many times. The chain carries TRBV5-1 and TRBJ2-7; 9 bases agree with TRBD2. The CDR3 sequence is 14 residues long. Germline V gives CDR1 SGHRS, CDR2 YFSETQ. V was clipped by 4 bases and J by 5 bases; unmatched bases: 7. CDR3 coding DNA: TGCGCCAGCAGCCCAGTGGTAGCGGGAGACGAGCAGTACTTC. Its protein is CASSPVVAGDEQYF.

The chain joins TRBV5-6 to TRBJ1-1; D is possibly TRBD1 (6 bases). The V end was cut by 3 bases, the J end by 5 bases, with 14 bases between. Per germline, CDR1 SGHDT and CDR2 YYEEEE. This CDR3 region has 14 residues. The CDR3 protein is CASSSEQGWTEAFF. In DNA, the CDR3 is TGTGCCAGCAGCTCGGAACAGGGTTGGACTGAAGCTTTCTTT.

This clonotype was detected many times. This chain joins TRBV5-1 and TRBJ2-7, with D maybe TRBD2 (5 bases). From germline, CDR1 is SGHRS and CDR2 YFSETQ. The germline V and J ends were trimmed by 5 bases and 5 bases, with 20 bases remaining between them. The CDR3 is 15 amino acids. CDR3 nucleotides: TGCGCCAGCAGATATATCGGAGGAGCTGGCAACGAGCAGTACTTC. It encodes CASRYIGGAGNEQYF.

V gene TRBV9 combines with J gene TRBJ1-1, with D perhaps matching TRBD1 (6 bases). V lost 1 base and J lost 6, with 10 bases in between. The CDR3 spans 13 residues. CDR1 and CDR2 from the germline V gene are SGDLS and YYNGEE. CDR3 loop: CASSVLGAAEAFF. The CDR3 coding sequence is TGTGCCAGCAGCGTATTGGGGGCGGCTGAAGCTTTCTTT.

This clonotype was counted ten times or more. V is TRBV18 and J is TRBJ2-7; D is ambiguous. The CDR3 spans 15 residues. Deletions cut 3 bases from V and 3 bases from J, with 15 bases between. Germline V CDR1 and CDR2: KGHSH, LQKENI. The CDR3 sequence: CASSPGFVPFYEQYF. The CDR3 DNA reads as TGTGCCAGCTCACCGGGTTTCGTTCCGTTCTACGAGCAGTACTTC.

This clonotype was found a few times. The chain links TRBV20-1 to TRBJ2-5, with 11 nucleotides matching TRBD2. This CDR3 has 14 amino acids. The germline V gene has CDR1 DFQATT and CDR2 SNEGSKA (reference sequence). After removal of 4 bases from V and 5 bases from J, the junction contained 6 bases not matched to a gene. CDR3 in amino acids: CSATRTSGWETQYF. The CDR3, as DNA: TGCAGTGCTACCCGGACTAGCGGGTGGGAGACCCAGTACTTC.

This clonotype was observed once. This may arise from a read error, as a much more abundant clone is one base away. The rearrangement uses TRBV7-2 and TRBJ1-6, with 8 bases identical to TRBD1. In germline, CDR1 is SGHTA, CDR2 FQGNSA. Unmatched junction bases numbered 8, after V lost 7 bases and J lost 6 bases. The CDR3 loop spans 15 amino acids. CDR3 residues: CASNSTGGFNSPLHF. The CDR3 coding sequence is TGTGCCAGCAACTCAACAGGGGGGTTTAATTCACCCCTCCACTTT.

This clonotype was found a few times. CDR3 in amino acids: CASSFSTGGLKFGEKLFF. CDR3 sequence (DNA): TGTGCCAGCAGCTTTTCGACAGGGGGTTTGAAGTTTGGAGAAAAACTGTTTTTT. This chain uses TRBV7-8 with TRBJ1-4, with 9 bases matching TRBD1. J lost 8 bases, V lost 3 bases, and 16 bases had no gene match. Germline CDR1 SGHVS, CDR2 FQNEAQ. This CDR3 comprises 18 residues.

This clonotype was observed many times. This chain joins TRBV29-1 and TRBJ2-5; tentatively, D is TRBD1 (6 bases). The CDR3 length is 15 residues. Germline values: CDR1 SQVTM, CDR2 ANQGSEA. The germline V and J ends were trimmed by 4 bases and 5 bases, with 20 bases remaining between them. CDR3 sequence reads: CSVGGEGIQGETQYF. The CDR3, as DNA: TGCAGCGTTGGAGGCGAAGGCATCCAGGGGGAGACCCAGTACTTC.

This clonotype was observed many times. V gene TRBV9 combines with J gene TRBJ1-1; maybe TRBD1 (5 bases). Germline CDR1 SGDLS, CDR2 YYNGEE. CDR3 length: 16 amino acids. V was clipped by 0 bases and J by 4 bases, with 16 bases between them. CDR3 in amino acids: CASSVDPGQGITEAFF. DNA of the CDR3: TGTGCCAGCAGCGTAGACCCAGGGCAAGGTATCACTGAAGCTTTCTTT.

This clonotype was seen more than once but under ten times. The V and J genes are TRBV11-2 and TRBJ2-7, with D tentatively TRBD1 or TRBD2 (5 bases each). Trimming stripped 5 bases from V and 5 bases from J, with 19 bases between. Looked up from germline, CDR1 is SGHAT and CDR2 is FQNNGV. The CDR3 runs 15 residues. The CDR3 sequence is CASSPGRLRADEQYF. The CDR3 DNA is TGTGCCAGCAGCCCGGGGCGGTTAAGGGCGGACGAGCAGTACTTC.

The table lists this clonotype with many counts. The rearrangement joins TRBV7-6 to TRBJ2-5; tentative D call: TRBD1 (7 bases). Germline V gives CDR1 SGHVS, CDR2 FNYEAQ. Trimming took 1 base from V and 5 from J, leaving 17 bases between them. This CDR3 contains 16 residues. The CDR3 here is CASSLDEGASAETQYF. The CDR3 bases are TGTGCCAGCAGCTTAGATGAGGGGGCTAGCGCCGAGACCCAGTACTTC.